This entry lists 32 T cell receptor beta chains sequenced from one sample in a study of monozygotic twins with inflammatory bowel disease (dated by TCRdb to between 2018 and 2021). Receptor libraries were prepared by 5' RACE. The data were produced on an Illumina HiSeq 2500. TCRdb reanalyzed the reads, keeping one entry per CDR3 protein sequence and omitting DNA. This specimen's table enumerates more than 95,000 distinct CDR3 sequences. Approximately 2% of the sample rests with the top ten. The sequencing sample was made of blood. Receptors were obtained from a human donor with ulcerative colitis or Crohn's disease, or a healthy co-twin of an affected twin (not recorded which).

The rearrangement joins TRBV4-3 to TRBJ2-3; TCRdb names TRBD2, which stays unverified in the absence of DNA. The CDR3 is 15 amino acids. Germline V CDR1 and CDR2: LGHNA, YSLEER. The CDR3 spells CASSQWGERGDTQYF.

V usage is TRBV12-3 or TRBV12-4 and J usage is TRBJ2-2; there is no DNA to check the TCRdb D call of TRBD1. The CDR3 is 16 amino acids. The CDR3 sequence: CASRRTGTGNTGELFF.

The chain has TRBV5-4 and TRBJ2-5; the D call of TRBD2 rests on TCRdb alone, since no DNA is present to check it. The CDR3 is 16 amino acids. The germline V gene encodes CDR1 SGHNT and CDR2 YYREEE (reference sequence). The CDR3 region is CASSLVLAGSRETQYF.

The V call is TRBV20-1, the J call TRBJ2-3; TCRdb's D call, TRBD2, is unchecked because there is no DNA. This CDR3 has 14 amino acids. CDR1 DFQATT and CDR2 SNEGSKA come from the germline V gene (reference sequence). The chain's CDR3 is CSASLDPTRDTQYF.

This chain uses TRBV7-8 with TRBJ2-7; TCRdb indicates TRBD1, and absent DNA this call remains unverified. The CDR3 consists of 15 residues. In germline, CDR1 is SGHVS, CDR2 FQNEAQ. The CDR3 sequence: CASSLRREVGNEQYF.

The chain carries TRBV11-2 and TRBJ2-7; TCRdb gives TRBD2 as the D gene, but with no DNA this cannot be confirmed. CDR3 length: 15 residues. Looked up from germline, CDR1 is SGHAT and CDR2 is FQNNGV. The CDR3 loop reads CASRRLAGVSYEQYF.

This chain links TRBV27 with TRBJ2-2; as DNA is missing, the TRBD1 call by TCRdb cannot be tested. This CDR3 region has 17 residues. Per the germline V gene, CDR1 is MNHEY and CDR2 is SMNVEV (reference sequence). CDR3 in amino acids: CASSLSFGGAYTGELFF.

V and J are TRBV5-1 and TRBJ2-7; the D gene TCRdb calls, TRBD2, cannot be checked with no DNA. The length of the CDR3 is 17 residues. From germline, CDR1 is SGHRS and CDR2 YFSETQ. The CDR3 protein is CASSLALAGASSYEQYF.

J is TRBJ1-5 and V is TRBV25-1. The CDR3 is made up of 14 amino acids. CDR1 is MGHDK and CDR2 is SYGVNS in the germline V gene. The CDR3 spells CASSEEGQNQPQHF.

This chain connects TRBV10-3 to TRBJ1-5; TCRdb calls TRBD1, which cannot be checked without DNA. This CDR3 is built from 15 residues. The germline CDR1 and CDR2 sequences are ENHRY and SYGVKD. The CDR3 loop is CAISESGGRYQPQHF.

The rearrangement uses TRBV28 and TRBJ2-5. The CDR3 runs to 12 residues. Germline V gene lookup returns CDR1 MDHEN and CDR2 SYDVKM. The CDR3 loop is CASSTTQETQYF.

The chain has TRBV6-5 and TRBJ1-6; TCRdb designates TRBD1, a call that cannot be tested without DNA. The CDR3 sequence is 15 residues long. From germline, CDR1 is MNHEY and CDR2 SVGAGI. The chain's CDR3 is CASSYSPRVDSPLHF.

This chain uses TRBV18 with TRBJ2-3. Per germline, CDR1 KGHSH and CDR2 LQKENI. This CDR3 spans 11 amino acids. The CDR3 region is CASSHTDTQYF.

The V call is TRBV4-1, the J call TRBJ2-2; TCRdb designates TRBD1, a call that cannot be tested without DNA. This CDR3 comprises 17 residues. CDR1 and CDR2 (germline): MGHRA, YSYEKL. CDR3 residues: CASSHLTDRANTGELFF.

The chain employs TRBV3-1 and TRBJ2-7. The CDR3 extends over 13 amino acids. CDR1 is LGHDT, CDR2 YNNKEL, per germline (reference sequence). This CDR3 is CASSQAPSYEQYF.

The chain is built from TRBV6-5 and TRBJ1-5. The CDR3 length is 17 residues. Germline V CDR1 and CDR2: MNHEY, SVGAGI. CDR3 protein: CASSYYLPSAGYQPQHF.

The genes are TRBV12-3 or TRBV12-4 and TRBJ2-7; the D call from TCRdb, TRBD2, cannot be confirmed without DNA. The CDR3 has 15 amino acids. CDR3: CASSWRGSRNYEQYF.

The chain uses TRBV9 and TRBJ2-1; TCRdb selects TRBD2, and the lack of DNA leaves this call unchecked. CDR1 and CDR2 from the germline V gene are SGDLS and YYNGEE. The CDR3 extends over 15 amino acids. The CDR3 is CASSWAGGPGNEQFF.

The CDR3: CASSLDSNYGYTF. The V call is TRBV28, the J call TRBJ1-2. The CDR3 covers 13 residues. Germline V gene sequence: CDR1 MDHEN, CDR2 SYDVKM.

V and J are TRBV7-8 and TRBJ2-5; lacking DNA, the TRBD2 call made by TCRdb goes unchecked. This CDR3 comprises 15 residues. Germline lookup yields CDR1 SGHVS and CDR2 FQNEAQ. The CDR3 here is CASSLARGTAETQYF.

This chain connects TRBV20-1 to TRBJ2-1; TCRdb's D gene call, TRBD2, goes unchecked for lack of DNA. This CDR3 spans 13 amino acids. The germline V gene has CDR1 DFQATT and CDR2 SNEGSKA (reference sequence). This CDR3 reads CSAGTSGHNEQFF.

This chain connects TRBV5-1 to TRBJ2-3. The germline gives CDR1 SGHRS, CDR2 YFSETQ. This CDR3 has 14 amino acids. This chain's CDR3 is CASSPHPLWDTQYF.

The rearrangement uses TRBV12-3 or TRBV12-4 and TRBJ1-3; the D call from TCRdb, TRBD1, cannot be confirmed without DNA. The CDR3 loop spans 15 amino acids. Here the CDR3 reads CASSRQPGRRNTIYF.

The V call is TRBV20-1, the J call TRBJ2-7; TCRdb's assignment of TRBD2 cannot be checked, as there is no DNA. This CDR3 is built from 13 residues. CDR1 is DFQATT and CDR2 is SNEGSKA in the germline V gene (reference sequence). CDR3 amino acids: CSAPSGSSYEQYF.

The CDR3 loop is CASSLDRVTQYF. The chain is built from TRBV7-2 and TRBJ2-3. This CDR3 region has 12 residues. Germline V gene data show CDR1 as SGHTA and CDR2 as FQGNSA.

The rearrangement links TRBV7-2 to TRBJ2-7; TCRdb's D call, TRBD1, is unchecked because there is no DNA. Germline-derived CDR1 and CDR2 are SGHTA and FQGNSA. The CDR3 covers 13 residues. The CDR3 loop reads CASSGQGSGEQYF.

The chain uses TRBV20-1 and TRBJ2-5; without DNA, the TCRdb call of TRBD2 cannot be checked. The germline CDR1 and CDR2 sequences are DFQATT and SNEGSKA (reference sequence). The CDR3 runs 15 residues. This chain's CDR3 is CSASGTSGDQETQYF.

V gene TRBV12-3 or TRBV12-4 combines with J gene TRBJ2-3. This CDR3 has 12 residues. The CDR3 sequence: CAAAELTDTQYF.

The genes are TRBV20-1 and TRBJ2-7; as DNA is missing, the TRBD1 call by TCRdb cannot be tested. Germline CDR1 and CDR2: DFQATT and SNEGSKA (reference sequence). The CDR3 totals 13 residues. The CDR3 sequence: CSARYQGWYEQYF.

The chain recombines TRBV25-1 with TRBJ2-3; TCRdb picks TRBD1, but there is no DNA to check that call. Germline V gene data show CDR1 as MGHDK and CDR2 as SYGVNS. The CDR3 length is 17 residues. Here the CDR3 reads CASSDTGQPTSTDTQYF.

The V gene is TRBV5-1, the J gene TRBJ1-6; the D call from TCRdb, TRBD1, cannot be confirmed without DNA. Germline V gives CDR1 SGHRS, CDR2 YFSETQ. This CDR3 spans 13 amino acids. This CDR3 reads CASSLYPGSPLHF.

The chain is built from TRBV27 and TRBJ2-7. The CDR3 is made up of 14 amino acids. Germline V CDR1 and CDR2: MNHEY, SMNVEV (reference sequence). The CDR3: CASSFRYKAYEQYF.